The 13 T cell receptor beta chains given below trace back to one sample, sequenced in a study of shared clonotypes between healthy human individuals. Sequencing was performed with immunoSEQ multiplex PCR; in TCRdb, only in-frame clones are kept and a portion is missing. The sample lists about 380,000 clones; 95% to 97% were seen once. The sequenced sample consisted of memory CD8+ T cells sorted from blood. This sample's subset: CD45RO+ cells pooled with CCR7-negative TemRA cells. Receptor source: a man under 40 in good health.

The chain is built from TRBV7-9 and TRBJ2-2; D unclear. Trimming took off 6 bases at V and 6 bases at J, with 14 bases between the two ends. Germline V CDR1 and CDR2: SEHNR, FQNEAQ (reference sequence). This CDR3 has 14 amino acids. The CDR3 coding sequence is TGTGCCAGCAGAAACGGAATAGTCGCCGGGGAGCTGTTTTTT. Amino acids: CASRNGIVAGELFF.

V usage is TRBV28 and J usage is TRBJ2-1; TRBD2 is a possible D gene (5 bases). V lost 3 bases, J lost 4 bases, and 16 bases lay in between. The CDR3 is 16 residues long. CDR1 MDHEN and CDR2 SYDVKM come from the germline V gene. In nucleotides, the CDR3 is TGTGCCAGCAGTTTGGATCTAGCCATTGTGTACAATGAGCAGTTCTTC. Its protein is CASSLDLAIVYNEQFF.

The chain has TRBV5-4 and TRBJ2-4, with D possibly matching TRBD2 (5 bases). CDR1 is SGHNT, CDR2 YYREEE, per germline (reference sequence). The CDR3 loop spans 15 amino acids. Trimming cost V 0 bases and J 0 bases, with 7 bases left between them. This chain's CDR3 is CASSLGGVAKNIQYF. The CDR3 DNA is TGTGCCAGCAGCTTGGGGGGAGTAGCCAAAAACATTCAGTACTTC.

The DNA for the CDR3 is TGTGCCAGCGGGACGATGAATGTTCCCTACGAGCAGTACTTC. It is translated as CASGTMNVPYEQYF. This rearrangement joins TRBV27 to TRBJ2-7; perhaps D is TRBD1 or TRBD2 (5 bases each). The V gene's germline CDR1 is MNHEY and CDR2 SMNVEV (reference sequence). This CDR3 is built from 14 residues. V shed 8 bases and J shed 2 bases, with 16 bases lying between them.

The genes are TRBV19 and TRBJ2-5; the D is unclear. The CDR3 totals 13 residues. V was clipped by 4 bases and J by 4 bases, with 10 bases between them. Germline V lookup: CDR1 LNHDA, CDR2 SQIVND (reference sequence). Written as DNA, the CDR3 is TGTGCCAGTAGTAATCACGTGGTAGAGACCCAGTACTTC. Protein: CASSNHVVETQYF.

V is TRBV4-2 and J is TRBJ2-1; TRBD2 aligns across 10 bases. The CDR3 runs to 17 residues. With V trimmed by 3 bases and J by 2 bases, 7 bases remained unmatched. Germline V gene lookup returns CDR1 LGHNA and CDR2 YNFKEQ. The CDR3 coding sequence is TGTGCCAGCAGCCATTCGATAGCGGGAGGTCCCTACAATGAGCAGTTCTTC. Protein sequence: CASSHSIAGGPYNEQFF.

This rearrangement joins TRBV6-1 to TRBJ1-1, with D unresolved. This CDR3 is 11 amino acids long. In germline, CDR1 is MNHNS, CDR2 SASEGT. Trimming took 7 bases from V and 6 from J, leaving 9 bases between them. CDR3 DNA sequence: TGTGCCAGCATCCTCGGGTCTGAAGCTTTCTTT. It encodes CASILGSEAFF.

The rearrangement links TRBV7-9 to TRBJ2-1; no firm D call. Trimming removed 2 bases at V and 7 bases at J, with 9 bases between. This CDR3 spans 13 amino acids. Germline values: CDR1 SEHNR, CDR2 FQNEAQ (reference sequence). The CDR3 region has the DNA TGTGCCAGCAGCTTACGGGTGGGTAATGAGCAGTTCTTC. This encodes CASSLRVGNEQFF. Based on the CDR3 plus reference TRBV7-9 and TRBJ2-1, the full variable domain is DTGVSQNPRHKITKRGQNVTFRCDPISEHNRLYWYRQTLGQGPEFLTYFQNEAQLEKSRLLSDRFSAERPKGSFSTLEIQRTEQGDSAMYLCASSLRVGNEQFFGPGTRLTVL.

The gene calls are TRBV5-1 and TRBJ2-7, with 7 bases identical to TRBD2. This CDR3 comprises 15 residues. CDR1 is SGHRS and CDR2 is YFSETQ in the germline V gene. The J segment lost 3 bases and the V segment lost 0 bases, leaving 6 bases of the junction unmatched. CDR3 DNA sequence: TGCGCCAGCAGCTTGGTTTATCGGGGGGTCTACGAGCAGTACTTC. Translated: CASSLVYRGVYEQYF.

The genes are TRBV28 and TRBJ2-5; D possibly uses TRBD1 or TRBD2 (5 bases each). The V end was cut by 6 bases, the J end by 1 base, with 12 bases between. Germline V lookup: CDR1 MDHEN, CDR2 SYDVKM. The CDR3 consists of 14 residues. The CDR3 DNA reads TGTGCCAGCAGCCACCCGGGGCCCCAAGAGACCCAGTACTTC. This gives the protein CASSHPGPQETQYF.

The gene calls are TRBV6-1 and TRBJ1-2; D remains ambiguous. The germline V gene encodes CDR1 MNHNS and CDR2 SASEGT. CDR3 length: 11 amino acids. The germline V and J ends were trimmed by 6 bases and 4 bases, with 6 bases remaining between them. The CDR3 sequence is CASRERYGYTF. The DNA of the CDR3 is TGTGCCAGCAGGGAGCGCTATGGCTACACCTTC.

The chain is built from TRBV6-6 and TRBJ2-7; D uncertain. From germline, CDR1 is MNHNY and CDR2 SVGAGI (reference sequence). Trimming left V 0 bases short and J 7 bases short, with 10 bases between. The CDR3 spans 13 residues. CDR3 DNA sequence: TGTGCCAGCAGTTACTCGGGCCTTTTTGAGCAGTACTTC. Protein product: CASSYSGLFEQYF.

This clone was seen once. The same CDR3 also results from other DNA sequences found in this sample. This chain connects TRBV5-1 to TRBJ2-1, with 7 positions matching TRBD2. Germline values: CDR1 SGHRS, CDR2 YFSETQ. Unmatched junction bases numbered 9, after V lost 2 bases and J lost 7 bases. The length of the CDR3 is 15 residues. Here the CDR3 DNA reads TGCGCCAGCAGCTTTCTGGCGGGAGTAGGTAATGAGCAGTTCTTC. Residues: CASSFLAGVGNEQFF.